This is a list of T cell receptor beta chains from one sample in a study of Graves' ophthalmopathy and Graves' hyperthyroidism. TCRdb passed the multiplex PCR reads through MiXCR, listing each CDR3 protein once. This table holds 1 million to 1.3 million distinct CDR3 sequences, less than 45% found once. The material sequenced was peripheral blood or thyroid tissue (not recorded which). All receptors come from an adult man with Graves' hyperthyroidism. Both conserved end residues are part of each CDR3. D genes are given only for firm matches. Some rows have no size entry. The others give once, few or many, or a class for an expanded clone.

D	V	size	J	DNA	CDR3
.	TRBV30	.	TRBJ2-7	TGTGCCTGGAGTGTACCCGACAGAAGCTCCTACGAGCAGTACTTC	CAWSVPDRSSYEQYF
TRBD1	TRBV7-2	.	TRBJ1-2	TGTGCCAGCAGCCTACAGGCAGGGGGAGGGCGGGACTATGGCTACACCTTC	CASSLQAGGGRDYGYTF
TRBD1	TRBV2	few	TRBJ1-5	TGTGCCAGCAGTGACCAGACAGGGGAAATGGTAGCGGGATCTCAGCCCCAGCATTTT	CASSDQTGEMVAGSQPQHF
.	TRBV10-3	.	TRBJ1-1	TGTGCCATCAGAGCAGGGAGCGCTGAAGCTTTCTTT	CAIRAGSAEAFF
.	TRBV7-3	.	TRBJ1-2	TGTGCCAGCAGCCCGACAGGCACCCAAGCCTATGGCTACACCTTC	CASSPTGTQAYGYTF
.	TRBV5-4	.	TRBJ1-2	TGTGCCAGCAGCTTGTGGGACCCAGGCGACTATGGCTACACCTTC	CASSLWDPGDYGYTF
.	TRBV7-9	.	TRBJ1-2	TGTGCCAGCAGCTTGTCGTATGGCTATGGCTACACCTTC	CASSLSYGYGYTF
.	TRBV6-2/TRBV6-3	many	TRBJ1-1	TGTGCCAGCAGTTACAACCAAGTCACTGAAGCTTTCTTT	CASSYNQVTEAFF
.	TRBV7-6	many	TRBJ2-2	TGTGCCAGCAGATCGGACTATTACACCGGGGAGCTGTTTTTT	CASRSDYYTGELFF
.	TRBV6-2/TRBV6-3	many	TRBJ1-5	TGTGCCAGCAGTTATCCAGGGCGCAATCAGCCCCAGCATTTT	CASSYPGRNQPQHF
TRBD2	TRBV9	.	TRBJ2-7	TGTGCCAGCAGCGTCGACCACGCGGGGGGGTTCTACGAGCAGTACTTC	CASSVDHAGGFYEQYF
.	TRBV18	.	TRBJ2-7	TGTGCCAGCTCACCAAGAAGCGGTGAGTACGAGCAGTACTTC	CASSPRSGEYEQYF
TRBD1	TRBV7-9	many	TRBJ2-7	TGTGCCAGCAGCTCACGGACAGGTAGCTACGAGCAGTACTTC	CASSSRTGSYEQYF
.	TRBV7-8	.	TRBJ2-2	TGTGCCAGCAGCTTAGGAGTCAGGGGTCCGACCTACGAGCTGTTTTTT	CASSLGVRGPTYELFF
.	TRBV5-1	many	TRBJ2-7	TGCGCCAGCAGCGACGTAAGGAGCTCCTACGAGCAGTACTTC	CASSDVRSSYEQYF
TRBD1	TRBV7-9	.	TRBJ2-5	TGCGCCAGCAGCTCCCAGGGGGCGACCCAGTACTTC	CASSSQGATQYF
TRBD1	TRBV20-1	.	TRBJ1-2	TGCAGTTACTCGACAGGGTACAGTAACTATGGCTACACCTTC	CSYSTGYSNYGYTF
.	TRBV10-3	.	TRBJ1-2	TGTGCCATCTTCCCGGGACGTGCGAACACCTTC	CAIFPGRANTF
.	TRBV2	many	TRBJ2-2	TGTGCCAGCAGTGAAGTCGGCATTGGGACCGGGGAGCTGTTTTTT	CASSEVGIGTGELFF
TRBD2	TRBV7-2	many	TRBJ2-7	TGTGCCAGCAGCTCTCGACTAGCGGGAGGGCCCTACGAGCAGTACTTC	CASSSRLAGGPYEQYF
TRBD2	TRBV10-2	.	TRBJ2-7	TGCGCCAGCAGTGCCGGACTAGCGGCTGCTGGGCAGTACTTC	CASSAGLAAAGQYF
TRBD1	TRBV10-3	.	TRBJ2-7	TGTGCCATCAGTGGGGACGCCGGGACAGACTACGAGCAGTACTTC	CAISGDAGTDYEQYF
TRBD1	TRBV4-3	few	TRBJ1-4	TGCGCCAGCAGCCGACGGCGGGACAGGGGAGTCTACGATGAAAAACTGTTTTTT	CASSRRRDRGVYDEKLFF
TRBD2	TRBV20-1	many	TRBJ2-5	TGCAGTGCTAGAGATCGTGTCCTAGCGGGGGTGAAAGAGACCCAGTACTTC	CSARDRVLAGVKETQYF
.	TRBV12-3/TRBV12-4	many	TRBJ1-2	TGTGCCAGCAGTTTGCGCGACAGGCCGGCTAACTATGGCTACACCTTC	CASSLRDRPANYGYTF
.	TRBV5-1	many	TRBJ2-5	TGCGCCAGTCGGGATGGGGACCAAGAGACCCAGTACTTC	CASRDGDQETQYF
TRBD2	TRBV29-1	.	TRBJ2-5	TGCAGCGTGCCCACGGGGGGTTCGGCCCAGTACTTC	CSVPTGGSAQYF